Presented here are 23 T cell receptor beta chains from one specimen sequenced in a study of T cells in Graves' hyperthyroidism and ophthalmopathy (dated by TCRdb to about 2019). The method was multiplex PCR. Data came from an Illumina HiSeq 2000. TCR beta CDR3 regions were amplified from RNA transcripts. A first-round RT-PCR of the TCR CDR3 used the HTBI primer set with the Qiagen OneStep RT-PCR kit. TCRdb passed the public sequencing reads through fastp at Q25 and MiXCR, retaining productive beta sequences. One record per CDR3 amino acid sequence lists the most common genes and DNA. This sample has some 460,000 distinct CDR3 sequences in its table, and around a sixth of those were observed once. Of the sample, roughly an eighth falls within the top ten clones. Sequenced: blood. These receptors originate from a woman aged 18-30 years with Graves' hyperthyroidism.

This clonotype was detected many times. The chain is built from TRBV5-1 and TRBJ1-2; D is perhaps TRBD1 (6 bases). Trimming stripped 0 bases from V and 4 bases from J, with 10 bases between. This CDR3 spans 14 amino acids. The germline V gene encodes CDR1 SGHRS and CDR2 YFSETQ. CDR3 coding DNA: TGCGCCAGCAGCTTGGAGACAGGAATCTATGGCTACACCTTC. Its protein is CASSLETGIYGYTF.

Comment on this clonotype: The junction and the germline gene differ at one end; a read error may be behind it. This rearrangement joins TRBV24-1 to TRBJ2-1; 10 nucleotides agree with TRBD2. Germline CDR1 KGHDR, CDR2 SFDVKD. CDR3 length: 15 residues. CDR3 coding DNA: TGTGCCACCAGTGCTAGCGGGAGTACCCACAATGAGCGGTTCTTC. Translation: CATSASGSTHNERFF.

This clonotype was counted only a few times. The CDR3 DNA is TGTGCCACCAGCAGAGGTGTGTCTGGGGGAAACACCATATATTTT. It codes for CATSRGVSGGNTIYF. V and J are TRBV15 and TRBJ1-3; D gene ambiguous. CDR1 is LNHNV, CDR2 YYDKDF, per germline (reference sequence). Trimming removed 1 base from V and 4 bases from J, with 11 bases in between. The CDR3 covers 15 residues.

This chain joins TRBV10-3 and TRBJ1-6; TRBD1 might be the D (5 bases). The germline gives CDR1 ENHRY, CDR2 SYGVKD. The CDR3 length is 14 residues. V gave up 3 bases and J gave up 7 bases, with 10 bases separating them. The CDR3 DNA reads as TGTGCCATCAGTGATACGGACACAAATTCACCCCTCCACTTT. Amino acid sequence: CAISDTDTNSPLHF.

The chain uses TRBV18 and TRBJ2-1, with 9 bases matching TRBD1. The CDR3 length is 16 residues. The germline V gene encodes CDR1 KGHSH and CDR2 LQKENI. J was trimmed by 5 bases and V by 3 bases; bases with no gene match: 8. The CDR3 here is CASSPRQGGLNNEQFF. The CDR3 DNA is TGTGCCAGCTCACCTAGACAGGGGGGCCTTAACAATGAGCAGTTCTTC.

This clonotype was detected ten times or more. The rearrangement links TRBV28 to TRBJ2-7; no reliable D call. Germline CDR1 and CDR2: MDHEN and SYDVKM. V gave up 4 bases and J gave up 4 bases, with 5 bases separating them. The CDR3 contains 11 residues. This CDR3 reads CASSSRYEQYF. DNA for the CDR3: TGTGCCAGCAGTTCTCGGTACGAGCAGTACTTC.

The chain combines TRBV10-1 with TRBJ1-1; D is uncertain. Germline V gives CDR1 WNHNN, CDR2 SYGVQD (reference sequence). The CDR3 sequence is 16 residues long. Trimming shortened V by 5 bases and J by 3 bases, and 19 bases separated the two germline ends. In nucleotides, the CDR3 is TGCGCCAGCAGTAGCAACTCAGCCGGGGTAGACACTGAAGCTTTCTTT. Protein sequence: CASSSNSAGVDTEAFF.

This clonotype appeared a few times. The V gene is TRBV4-2, the J gene TRBJ2-5; D is tentatively TRBD1 or TRBD2 (5 bases each). Germline CDR1 LGHNA, CDR2 YNFKEQ. The CDR3 loop spans 15 amino acids. Trimming pared 0 bases from V and 5 bases from J, leaving 13 bases between. CDR3 DNA: TGTGCCAGCAGCCAAGATATGGGGGAAGGTGAGACCCAGTACTTC. Translation gives CASSQDMGEGETQYF.

Ten or more counts support this clonotype. The chain is built from TRBV10-3 and TRBJ2-1, with 7 bases aligning to TRBD2. The V segment lost 10 bases and the J segment 0 bases; nucleotides outside the gene matches: 6. Germline V lookup: CDR1 ENHRY, CDR2 SYGVKD. The CDR3 is 14 residues long. The CDR3, as DNA: TGTGCCACTGCTAGCGGAAGCTCCTACAATGAGCAGTTCTTC. Amino acids: CATASGSSYNEQFF.

This clonotype was detected ten times or more. V gene TRBV2 combines with J gene TRBJ2-5; 14 bases map to TRBD2. The CDR3 is 18 amino acids. The germline V gene has CDR1 SNHLY and CDR2 FYNNEI. The V segment lost 0 bases and the J segment 4 bases; nucleotides outside the gene matches: 7. CDR3 DNA: TGTGCCAGCAGTGAAGCGGGACTAGCGGGAGTGTCGGGAGAGACCCAGTACTTC. It translates to CASSEAGLAGVSGETQYF.

The rearrangement links TRBV29-1 to TRBJ2-3, with D perhaps TRBD1 (5 bases). With 6 bases removed from V and 6 bases from J, the gap between germline ends came to 10 bases. CDR1 is SQVTM and CDR2 is ANQGSEA in the germline V gene. CDR3 length: 11 amino acids. DNA for the CDR3: TGCAGCGTCCCAGGGCCCGATACGCAGTATTTT. Protein product: CSVPGPDTQYF.

At least ten counts were recorded for this clonotype. This sequence joins TRBV7-6 and TRBJ1-1; 8 bases are a match to TRBD1. The CDR3 runs to 13 residues. CDR1 is SGHVS, CDR2 FNYEAQ, per germline. V was clipped by 10 bases and J by 4 bases; unmatched bases: 8. CDR3 region: CAIAGGAGTEAFF. For the CDR3, the DNA is TGTGCCATTGCAGGGGGCGCGGGCACTGAAGCTTTCTTT.

This clonotype appeared a few times. The rearrangement joins TRBV7-3 to TRBJ2-2; TRBD2 matches 11 bases. This CDR3 is 17 amino acids long. Germline-derived CDR1 and CDR2 are SGHTA and FQGTGA. Germline trimming cut 2 bases from V and 3 bases from J; bases unmatched to any gene: 5. The CDR3 is CASSLYSSGRYTGELFF. The DNA of the CDR3 is TGTGCCAGCAGCTTATATTCTAGCGGGAGGTACACCGGGGAGCTGTTTTTT.

This clonotype turned up a few times. The chain links TRBV7-6 to TRBJ2-7, with D perhaps given as TRBD1 or TRBD2 (5 bases each). The germline V gene encodes CDR1 SGHVS and CDR2 FNYEAQ. The CDR3 is 14 residues long. V gave up 2 bases and J gave up 1 base, with 9 bases separating them. CDR3 coding DNA: TGTGCCAGCAGCTTAAGAGGGGAGTCCTACGAGCAGTACTTC. Protein: CASSLRGESYEQYF.

This clonotype was detected many times. This sequence joins TRBV11-2 and TRBJ2-3, with D unresolved. CDR3 size: 14 residues. The V end lost 0 bases, the J end lost 6 bases, and 10 bases lay between the germline ends. Germline V CDR1 and CDR2: SGHAT, FQNNGV. CDR3 residues: CASSLEWWADTQYF. The CDR3 region has the DNA TGTGCCAGCAGCTTAGAGTGGTGGGCTGATACGCAGTATTTT.

This clonotype was seen just once. J is TRBJ2-2 and V is TRBV19, with D perhaps TRBD1 (6 bases). This CDR3 is built from 14 residues. The germline V gene has CDR1 LNHDA and CDR2 SQIVND (reference sequence). The germline V and J ends were trimmed by 4 bases and 3 bases, with 9 bases remaining between them. CDR3 DNA sequence: TGTGCCAGTAGTACCTCAGGGGACACCGGGGAGCTGTTTTTT. As protein: CASSTSGDTGELFF.

A note on this clonotype: A single base separates this from a much larger clone, so it may be a read error. The chain recombines TRBV7-9 with TRBJ2-7, with D possibly TRBD1 on 5 matching bases. TRBJ2-1 matches the DNA end more closely, so the J call is doubtful. Germline loops: CDR1 SEHNR, CDR2 FQNEAQ (reference sequence). The CDR3 consists of 12 residues. CDR3 residues: CASSRRVHEQFF. In DNA form, the CDR3 reads TGTGCCAGCAGCCGCAGGGTCCACGAGCAGTTCTTC.

This clonotype was detected many times. The V and J genes are TRBV10-3 and TRBJ2-5, with 7 bases aligning to TRBD1. Trimming cost V 6 bases and J 2 bases; bases outside gene matches: 15. The germline V gene encodes CDR1 ENHRY and CDR2 SYGVKD. The CDR3 has 17 amino acids. The CDR3 region is CAISASPADRLQETQYF. The CDR3 DNA reads as TGTGCCATCAGCGCTAGTCCCGCGGACAGGTTACAAGAGACCCAGTACTTC.

This clonotype was seen only a few times. This chain joins TRBV28 and TRBJ1-3; D unresolved. The germline CDR1 and CDR2 sequences are MDHEN and SYDVKM. Trimming took off 5 bases at V and 0 bases at J, with 11 bases between the two ends. CDR3 length: 15 residues. The CDR3 sequence is CASSPHESSGNTIYF. As DNA, the CDR3 is TGTGCCAGCAGTCCCCATGAAAGCTCTGGAAACACCATATATTTT.

This clonotype was recorded many times. The genes are TRBV3-1 and TRBJ2-1; 9 nucleotides agree with TRBD2. Germline V gene lookup returns CDR1 LGHDT and CDR2 YNNKEL (reference sequence). The CDR3 is 16 residues long. The V and J ends lost 0 bases and 4 bases, in that order; junction bases with no gene match: 4. The DNA of the CDR3 is TGTGCCAGCAGCCAAGAAAGACTAGCGGATTACAATGAGCAGTTCTTC. Residues: CASSQERLADYNEQFF.

In this sample, this clonotype turned up a few times. The chain is built from TRBV19 and TRBJ1-1; TRBD1 aligns across 9 bases. The junction had 6 bases not matched to a gene; V was cut back by 5 bases and J by 5 bases. This CDR3 comprises 14 residues. Germline V gene data show CDR1 as LNHDA and CDR2 as SQIVND (reference sequence). The CDR3 nucleotides are TGTGCCAGTAGTGACGACAGGGGGGGGACTGAAGCTTTCTTT. This encodes CASSDDRGGTEAFF.

As for this clonotype: The CDR3 does not close with the conserved phenylalanine or tryptophan, likely indicating a read error. This rearrangement joins TRBV2 to TRBJ1-6, with a possible D match to TRBD1 (5 bases). V was pared by 1 base and J by 5 bases, with 12 bases between. Germline assignment: CDR1 SNHLY and CDR2 FYNNEI. The CDR3 has 16 amino acids. The CDR3 DNA follows: TGTGCCAGCAGTGAAGACCAGGGAAAGGATAATTCACCCCTCCACTCT. Amino acid sequence: CASSEDQGKDNSPLHS.

This clonotype was observed many times. The chain is built from TRBV7-2 and TRBJ1-5, with D possibly matching TRBD1 (5 bases). CDR3 length: 14 residues. V was trimmed by 1 base and J by 1 base, leaving 5 bases between them. Germline CDR1 and CDR2: SGHTA and FQGNSA. Here the CDR3 DNA reads TGTGCCAGCAGCTTAGGGACAAGCAATCAGCCCCAGCATTTT. Translated: CASSLGTSNQPQHF.